This TCR beta chain is drawn from a study of T cell changes during pregnancy in multiple sclerosis. The repertoire was sequenced with immunoSEQ multiplex PCR; TCRdb's copy has only in-frame clones and lacks some. The sample comprises approximately 47,000 clones, 94% of which are singletons, and around 0.48% rests with the top ten. The table lists this clone with a few counts. CDR3 length: 16 residues. Trimming took 2 bases from V and 2 from J; bases not matched to a gene: 7. Germline lookup yields CDR1 SGHAT and CDR2 FQNNGV. Sequences were derived from CD4+ T cells from peripheral blood mononuclear cells, sampled in the first trimester of pregnancy. V usage is TRBV11-2 and J usage is TRBJ2-3, with 7 bases identical to TRBD1. This TCR was recovered from a female donor with multiple sclerosis, enrolled in a pregnancy study. The CDR3, as DNA: TGTGCCAGCAGCTTACAGACAGGGCTGAACACAGATACGCAGTATTTT. Its protein product is CASSLQTGLNTDTQYF.